The text below deals with one T cell receptor (beta chain). Its antigen is still unknown. No per-base quality is available; no much larger clone lies one base away. The record originates from a study of blood T cell repertoires in COVID-19 (dated by TCRdb to about 2020). Looking at the study overall: The collaborator samples originated in the United States, Italy and Spain and spanned the acute and convalescent phases of COVID-19. The material from the prospective study consisted of cDNA or gDNA derived from T cells, B-cell-depleted T cells, or PBMCs. Subjects who had been exposed to COVID-19, were actively infected with it, or had recovered from it provided the deeply sampled blood TCRbeta repertoires that made up the dataset. The repertoires were released in a freely available public database meant as a resource for research on the immune response to SARS-CoV-2. The samples were drawn from the first 160 participants of the ongoing ImmuneRACE study and from under 1,500 subjects provided by 6 global collaborators. A de-identified subject ID, COVID-19 status, age in years and sex were almost always included in the sample metadata. Where available, HLA class I and class II types were taken from metadata supplied by the sample provider and were not determined by assay-based typing. Here is what the overall study found, with its caveats: How much clinical and demographic metadata was included differed by source and by participant, and the metadata was provided uncurated.

In Seattle, one collaborating source enrolled patients while the infection was active and tracked those patients longitudinally over the course of disease. Collaborating institutions collected whole blood in K2EDTA tubes following their own protocols. Collaborator samples were shipped for TCRbeta analysis as frozen whole blood, isolated PBMCs, or DNA extracted from either sample type. The immunoSEQ Assay, a bias-controlled multiplex PCR, was used to amplify TCRbeta CDR3 regions from genomic DNA. The original pipeline was this. The number of nucleated cells in each sample was estimated from the amplification of reference gene primers within the assay. To quantify the absolute abundance of each unique TCRbeta CDR3 rearrangement, sequence reads were collapsed and filtered. For each sample, productive Simpson clonality was calculated as the square root of Simpson's diversity index over productive rearrangements. TCRdb mirrors the immuneACCESS table, restricted to in-frame sequences. Some clones are absent from its copies; in checked studies, under half trace to an unresolved V gene, and the reason for the others is unknown. For V, J and clone size, that table is used; D and trimming come from the DNA. This sample has roughly 330,000 clones in its table, and roughly 89% of those were observed once. The ten largest clones represent approximately 9.3% of the sample.

The germline V gene specifies MNHEY as CDR1 and SVGEGT as CDR2. Including cysteine and phenylalanine, the CDR3 has 14 amino acids. The entry retains the CDR3 DNA only, 42 bases that are in frame from base 1. The V end gives up 6 bases and the J end 5 bases, leaving 9 bases in the junction not matched to a gene. The chain is encoded by TRBV6-2 or TRBV6-3 joined to TRBJ2-7, with 8 middle bases fitting TRBD2. The receptor comes from a man aged 30 to 39 with COVID-19, enrolled during active disease. Sequenced: peripheral blood. The DNA sequence is TGTGCCAGCAGCGGACTAGCCCCCACGAACGAGCAGTACTTC. Its amino acids are CASSGLAPTNEQYF.